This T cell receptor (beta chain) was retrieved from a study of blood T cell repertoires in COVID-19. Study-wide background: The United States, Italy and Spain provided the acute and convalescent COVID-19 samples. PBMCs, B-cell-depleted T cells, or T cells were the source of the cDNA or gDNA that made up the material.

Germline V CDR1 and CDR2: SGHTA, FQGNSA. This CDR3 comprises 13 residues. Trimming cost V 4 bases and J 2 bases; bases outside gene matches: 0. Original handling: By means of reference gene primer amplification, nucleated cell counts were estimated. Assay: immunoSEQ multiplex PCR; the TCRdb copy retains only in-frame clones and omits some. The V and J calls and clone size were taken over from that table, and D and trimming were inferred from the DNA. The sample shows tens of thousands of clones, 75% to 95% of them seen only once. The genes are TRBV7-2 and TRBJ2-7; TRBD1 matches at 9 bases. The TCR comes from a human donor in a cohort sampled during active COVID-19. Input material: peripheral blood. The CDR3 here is CASSWDRAYEQYF. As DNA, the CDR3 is TGTGCCAGCAGCTGGGACAGGGCCTACGAGCAGTACTTC.